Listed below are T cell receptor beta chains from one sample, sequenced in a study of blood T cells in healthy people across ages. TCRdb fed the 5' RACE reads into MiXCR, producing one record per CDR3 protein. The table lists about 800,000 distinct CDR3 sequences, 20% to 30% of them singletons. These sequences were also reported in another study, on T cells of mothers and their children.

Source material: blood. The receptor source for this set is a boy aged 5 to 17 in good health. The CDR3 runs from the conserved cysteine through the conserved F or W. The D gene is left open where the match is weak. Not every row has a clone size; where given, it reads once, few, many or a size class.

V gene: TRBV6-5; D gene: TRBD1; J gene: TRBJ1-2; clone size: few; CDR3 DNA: TGTGCCAGCAGGGGGACAGGGGAGGACTATGGCTACACCTTC; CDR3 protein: CASRGTGEDYGYTF
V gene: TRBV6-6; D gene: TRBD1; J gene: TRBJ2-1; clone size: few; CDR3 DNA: TGTGCCAGCAGTTACTCGGGGACAGGGGTCGGTGAGCAGTTCTTC; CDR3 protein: CASSYSGTGVGEQFF
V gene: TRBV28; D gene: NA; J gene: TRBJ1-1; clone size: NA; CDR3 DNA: TGTGCCATACAAGGGCCCGGAGGGAACACTGAAGCTTTCTTT; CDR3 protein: CAIQGPGGNTEAFF
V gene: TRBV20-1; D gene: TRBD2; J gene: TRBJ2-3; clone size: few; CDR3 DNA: TGCAGTGCTAGCGGGACTAGCGGGGGCGCAGATACGCAGTATTTT; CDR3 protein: CSASGTSGGADTQYF
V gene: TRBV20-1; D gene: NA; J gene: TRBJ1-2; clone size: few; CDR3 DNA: TGCAGTGCTAGCAGAGGGGTCCGGTATGGCTACACCTTC; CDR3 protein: CSASRGVRYGYTF
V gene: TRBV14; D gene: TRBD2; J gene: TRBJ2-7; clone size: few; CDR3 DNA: TGTGCCAGCAGCCAACAAGCGGGAGGCGAGCAGTACTTC; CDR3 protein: CASSQQAGGEQYF
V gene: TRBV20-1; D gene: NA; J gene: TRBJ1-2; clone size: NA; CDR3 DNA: TGCAGTGCCCGGGACTATGGCTACACCTTC; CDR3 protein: CSARDYGYTF
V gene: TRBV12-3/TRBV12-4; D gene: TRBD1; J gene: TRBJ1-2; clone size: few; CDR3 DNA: TGTGCCAGCAGTTTTTGGGACAGCTTTGATGGCTACACCTTC; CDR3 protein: CASSFWDSFDGYTF
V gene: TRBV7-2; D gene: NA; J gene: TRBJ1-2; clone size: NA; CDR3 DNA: TGTGCCAGCAGCTTAGGGGGTTCGATTGGCTACACCTTC; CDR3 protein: CASSLGGSIGYTF
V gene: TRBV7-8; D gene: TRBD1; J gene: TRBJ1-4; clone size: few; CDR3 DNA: TGTGCCAGCGGAGAGACAGGGGATAATGAAAAACTGTTTTTT; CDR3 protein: CASGETGDNEKLFF
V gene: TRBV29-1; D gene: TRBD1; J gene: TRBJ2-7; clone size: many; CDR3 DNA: TGCAGCGTTTCAACAGGGGTCGAGCAGTACTTC; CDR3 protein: CSVSTGVEQYF
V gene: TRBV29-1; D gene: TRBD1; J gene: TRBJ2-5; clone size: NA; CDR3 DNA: TGCAGCGGGGGACAGGGCAATATGAAGGTGGAGACCCAGTACTTC; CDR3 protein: CSGGQGNMKVETQYF
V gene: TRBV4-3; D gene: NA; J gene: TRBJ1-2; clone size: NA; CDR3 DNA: TGCGCCAGCAGCCAAGATTTGCAGGATGGCTACACCTTC; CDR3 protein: CASSQDLQDGYTF
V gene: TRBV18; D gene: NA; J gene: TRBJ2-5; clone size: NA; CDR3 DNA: TGTGCCAGCATCGAAAAGGCGGGAAAAGAGACCCAGTACTTC; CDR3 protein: CASIEKAGKETQYF
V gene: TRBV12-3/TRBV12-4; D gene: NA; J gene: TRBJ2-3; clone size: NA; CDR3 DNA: TGTGCCAGCAGTCCCCGGGGTGCAGCCAGAGATACGCAGTATTTT; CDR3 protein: CASSPRGAARDTQYF
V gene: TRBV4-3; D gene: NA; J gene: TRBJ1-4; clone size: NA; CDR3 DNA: TGCGCCAGCAGCCGAGACGGAGGGACGGGGGAAAAACTGTTTTTT; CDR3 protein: CASSRDGGTGEKLFF
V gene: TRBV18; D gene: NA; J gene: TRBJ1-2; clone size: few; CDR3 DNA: TGTGCCAGCTCACCTCGACGGAACTATGGCTACACCTTC; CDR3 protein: CASSPRRNYGYTF
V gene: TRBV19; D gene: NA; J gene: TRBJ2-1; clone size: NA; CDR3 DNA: TGTGCCAGTAGTATTTTGGCAGGGGGGGAGCAGTTCTTC; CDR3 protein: CASSILAGGEQFF
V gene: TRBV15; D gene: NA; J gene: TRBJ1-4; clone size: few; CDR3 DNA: TGTGCCACCAGCAGAGATAATTGGGACCCTCCAACTAATGAAAAACTGTTTTTT; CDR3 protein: CATSRDNWDPPTNEKLFF
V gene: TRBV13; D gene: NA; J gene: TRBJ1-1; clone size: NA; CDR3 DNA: TGTGCCAGCAGCTTAGGCCGGACAGATAACACTGAAGCTTTCTTT; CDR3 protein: CASSLGRTDNTEAFF